Below are 28 T cell receptor beta chains sequenced from a single sample in a study of vaccination effects on CD4 cells after COVID-19. Clones were sequenced by immunoSEQ multiplex PCR, and TCRdb holds only the in-frame ones, with some missing. Of 50,000 to 65,000 clones listed, 80% were seen once; the top ten hold 2% to 3%. Antigens for these TCRs are unknown. CD4+ T cells specific for antigen were expanded with viral peptide pools by the ViraFEST assay before sequencing. With 10 to 11 days of culture completed, CD4+ T cells were isolated. The specimen comprised CD4+ T cells from PBMCs cultured with HCoV-229E spike peptides, sampled before COVID-19 vaccination. These receptors came from a human donor who received a COVID-19 vaccine.

V gene TRBV24-1 combines with J gene TRBJ2-3; D is uncertain. The V and J ends lost 0 bases and 2 bases respectively, with 2 bases between them. CDR3 length equals 13 residues. Germline V lookup: CDR1 KGHDR, CDR2 SFDVKD. CDR3 sequence: CATSDLPTDTQYF. As DNA, the CDR3 is TGTGCCACCAGTGATTTGCCCACAGATACGCAGTATTTT.

V usage is TRBV2 and J usage is TRBJ2-1, with D tentatively TRBD2 (5 bases). The germline CDR1 and CDR2 sequences are SNHLY and FYNNEI. Between the trimmed V and J ends, which lost 7 bases and 5 bases, there was a span of 18 bases. The CDR3 sequence is 15 residues long. The CDR3 nucleotides read TGTGCCAGCACCTCTATGGCGGGTAATAACAATGAGCAGTTCTTC. It encodes CASTSMAGNNNEQFF.

The chain is built from TRBV19 and TRBJ1-1; tentative D call: TRBD1 (5 bases). Trimming shortened V by 4 bases and J by 4 bases, and 10 bases separated the two germline ends. Per germline, CDR1 LNHDA and CDR2 SQIVND (reference sequence). This CDR3 has 13 residues. CDR3 sequence (DNA): TGTGCCAGTAGTAAGGGACGACTCACTGAAGCTTTCTTT. This codes for CASSKGRLTEAFF.

The V call is TRBV5-6, the J call TRBJ1-6, with D perhaps TRBD1 (6 bases). Deletions cut 0 bases from V and 7 bases from J, with 17 bases between. CDR3 length: 17 residues. Germline CDR1 SGHDT, CDR2 YYEEEE. The CDR3 DNA follows: TGTGCCAGCAGCTTGGCCCTGACCAGGGGACTAAATTCACCCCTCCACTTT. It encodes CASSLALTRGLNSPLHF.

This rearrangement joins TRBV29-1 to TRBJ2-5; 10 bases line up with TRBD2. CDR3 length equals 13 residues. Germline values: CDR1 SQVTM, CDR2 ANQGSEA. The J segment lost 2 bases and the V segment lost 4 bases, leaving 1 base of the junction unmatched. In DNA form, the CDR3 reads TGCAGCGTTGTAGCGGGGGGACAAGAGACCCAGTACTTC. It yields the protein CSVVAGGQETQYF.

The chain links TRBV4-3 to TRBJ2-1; D perhaps matches TRBD2 (6 bases). This CDR3 comprises 14 residues. Per germline, CDR1 LGHNA and CDR2 YSLEER. Trimming pared 4 bases from V and 3 bases from J, leaving 10 bases between. CDR3 in DNA: TGCGCCAGCAGCCGCCCGGGGGTCTACAATGAGCAGTTCTTC. This codes for CASSRPGVYNEQFF.

The chain is built from TRBV4-2 and TRBJ2-3; D unclear. Deletions cut 1 base from V and 1 base from J, with 12 bases between. The V gene's germline CDR1 is LGHNA and CDR2 YNFKEQ. The CDR3 contains 16 residues. The CDR3 nucleotides read TGTGCCAGCAGCCAAGGAACGGGCCTTCGCACAGATACGCAGTATTTT. Translation gives CASSQGTGLRTDTQYF.

This clone was seen just once. The chain joins TRBV5-1 to TRBJ2-1; D is perhaps TRBD1 (6 bases). The V gene lost 4 bases and the J gene lost 7 bases, with 18 bases spanning the gap. The germline V gene encodes CDR1 SGHRS and CDR2 YFSETQ. The length of the CDR3 is 15 residues. In DNA form, the CDR3 reads TGCGCCAGCAGCCGCTTACAGGGAAGTACGAATGAGCAGTTCTTC. Protein sequence: CASSRLQGSTNEQFF.

The chain uses TRBV3-1 (or the pseudogene TRBV3-2) and TRBJ2-2, with D possibly matching TRBD2 (5 bases). Trimming pared 5 bases from V and 0 bases from J, leaving 16 bases between. CDR1 LGHDT and CDR2 YNNKEL come from the germline V gene (reference sequence). The CDR3 contains 17 residues. The CDR3 nucleotides read TGTGCCAGCAGCAGGAGGCGCGGACCCGCGAACACCGGGGAGCTGTTTTTT. It translates to CASSRRRGPANTGELFF.

The chain joins TRBV9 to TRBJ2-1; 9 positions match TRBD2. The CDR3 sequence is 20 residues long. Germline loops: CDR1 SGDLS, CDR2 YYNGEE. Trimming cost V 1 base and J 5 bases; bases outside gene matches: 19. The CDR3 protein is CASSVSPTPRAGGLHNEQFF. The CDR3 bases are TGTGCCAGCAGCGTATCCCCGACACCCCGGGCGGGGGGGCTACACAATGAGCAGTTCTTC.

The chain couples TRBV5-4 to TRBJ2-1, with D maybe TRBD2 (8 bases). Germline V gives CDR1 SGHNT, CDR2 YYREEE (reference sequence). The CDR3 covers 18 residues. The V end was cut by 5 bases, the J end by 3 bases, with 24 bases between. CDR3 nucleotides: TGTGCCAGCAGGCCGGGGGGGACAGCCCAGGTCATCTACAATGAGCAGTTCTTC. Protein: CASRPGGTAQVIYNEQFF. The full variable domain, rest sourced from reference TRBV5-4 and TRBJ2-1, is ETGVTQSPTHLIKTRGQQVTLRCSSQSGHNTVSWYQQALGQGPQFIFQYYREEENGRGNFPPRFSGLQFPNYSSELNVNALELDDSALYLCASRPGGTAQVIYNEQFFGPGTRLTVL.

J is TRBJ1-2 and V is TRBV2; D is unresolved. The CDR3 is made up of 13 amino acids. V gave up 7 bases and J gave up 2 bases, with 11 bases separating them. Germline V gene data show CDR1 as SNHLY and CDR2 as FYNNEI. The DNA of the CDR3 is TGTGCCAGCAAAGGAACAACCAACTATGGCTACACCTTC. Translating it yields CASKGTTNYGYTF.

Only one count was recorded for this clone. The V gene is TRBV5-1, the J gene TRBJ2-3, with unresolved D. V lost 1 base and J 0 bases, leaving 9 bases between the germline ends. The CDR3 spans 15 residues. The germline V gene encodes CDR1 SGHRS and CDR2 YFSETQ. The chain's CDR3 is CASSLFPGSTDTQYF. CDR3 in DNA: TGCGCCAGCAGCTTGTTCCCGGGTAGCACAGATACGCAGTATTTT.

This chain links TRBV27 with TRBJ2-5; possibly TRBD2 for D (6 bases). V dropped 4 bases and J dropped 5 bases, with 14 bases sitting between them. Germline loops: CDR1 MNHEY, CDR2 SMNVEV (reference sequence). The CDR3 has 14 amino acids. CDR3 protein: CASSSPRRVETQYF. The DNA of the CDR3 is TGTGCCAGCAGTTCCCCACGGAGGGTCGAGACCCAGTACTTC.

The V gene is TRBV4-1, the J gene TRBJ2-7; 7 bases map to TRBD1. The CDR3 has 15 residues. Losses at the gene ends were 5 bases for V and 7 bases for J; bases not matched to a gene: 14. CDR1 and CDR2 from the germline V gene are MGHRA and YSYEKL. The CDR3 nucleotides are TGCGCCAGCAGCAAGGAGTCGGCAGGGGGATGGGAGCAGTACGTC. Residues: CASSKESAGGWEQYV.

This chain links TRBV12-3 or TRBV12-4 with TRBJ1-6; D is unresolved. Trimming left V 1 base short and J 7 bases short, with 5 bases between. The CDR3 covers 13 residues. For the CDR3, the DNA is TGTGCCAGCAGTTTAGATCAGAATTCACCCCTCCACTTT. This translates into CASSLDQNSPLHF.

The chain recombines TRBV9 with TRBJ2-6; 7 bases are a match to TRBD1. The CDR3 runs to 16 residues. Germline-derived CDR1 and CDR2 are SGDLS and YYNGEE. V shed 1 base and J 2 bases; nucleotides not matched to a gene: 3. The CDR3 is CASSVQTGAGANVLTF. CDR3 nucleotides: TGTGCCAGCAGCGTACAAACAGGGGCTGGGGCCAACGTCCTGACTTTC.

The CDR3 DNA reads TGCGCCAGCAGCCAAGTGGCACTAGCAGGGGATACGCAGTATTTT. Protein product: CASSQVALAGDTQYF. The rearrangement joins TRBV4-1 to TRBJ2-3; perhaps TRBD2 as D (6 bases). Trimming shortened V by 1 base and J by 6 bases, and 14 bases separated the two germline ends. The CDR3 has 15 amino acids. Germline V gives CDR1 MGHRA, CDR2 YSYEKL.

The rearrangement joins TRBV24-1 to TRBJ2-5, with D tentatively TRBD1 (8 bases). V was pared by 4 bases and J by 4 bases, with 15 bases between. The CDR3 loop spans 15 amino acids. Germline V CDR1 and CDR2: KGHDR, SFDVKD. The DNA for the CDR3 is TGTGCCACCAGTGAAACTAACAGGGGGGGAGAGACCCAGTACTTC. Residues: CATSETNRGGETQYF.

V and J are TRBV5-8 and TRBJ1-2; no firm D call. There are 16 residues in the CDR3. CDR1 and CDR2 from the germline V gene are SGHTS and YDEGEE. Trimming shortened V by 2 bases and J by 0 bases, and 14 bases separated the two germline ends. CDR3 nucleotides: TGTGCCAGCAGCTTCTCCCTGGGAGCGTCTAACTATGGCTACACCTTC. Protein: CASSFSLGASNYGYTF.

The V gene is TRBV25-1, the J gene TRBJ2-7; no definite D call. The germline V gene encodes CDR1 MGHDK and CDR2 SYGVNS. The CDR3 loop spans 15 amino acids. V was pared by 1 base and J by 5 bases, with 15 bases between. The CDR3 region is CASSECIVSWDEQYV. CDR3 coding DNA: TGTGCCAGCAGTGAATGTATAGTTAGTTGGGACGAGCAGTACGTC.

The chain carries TRBV27 and TRBJ2-3, with D perhaps matching TRBD1 (6 bases). The germline V gene encodes CDR1 MNHEY and CDR2 SMNVEV (reference sequence). The V and J ends lost 5 bases and 4 bases respectively, with 19 bases between them. This CDR3 comprises 16 residues. CDR3 DNA sequence: TGTGCCAGCAGTCGACTACCCCAGGGGCCCCCAGATACGCAGTATTTT. It encodes CASSRLPQGPPDTQYF.

This clone appeared a few times. This rearrangement joins TRBV19 to TRBJ1-1, with a tentative D call TRBD1 (6 bases). Germline lookup yields CDR1 LNHDA and CDR2 SQIVND (reference sequence). Deletions cut 5 bases from V and 1 base from J, with 17 bases between. The CDR3 totals 16 residues. CDR3 bases: TGTGCCAGTAGTCCTAAACCGGGACAAAAGAACACTGAAGCTTTCTTT. It encodes CASSPKPGQKNTEAFF.

For the CDR3, the DNA is TGCGCCAGCAGCGATGGACAGCTCCTCTCTGGGGCCAACGTCCTGACTTTC. Protein sequence: CASSDGQLLSGANVLTF. The J gene is TRBJ2-6, the V gene TRBV4-1; the D gene is possibly TRBD1 (6 bases). Germline V gives CDR1 MGHRA, CDR2 YSYEKL. This CDR3 is built from 17 residues. The V end was cut by 5 bases, the J end by 0 bases, with 14 bases between.

In this sample, this clone turned up a few times. This rearrangement joins TRBV7-3 to TRBJ2-2; a possible D gene is TRBD1 (7 bases). CDR1 is SGHTA, CDR2 FQGTGA, per germline. Trimming stripped 5 bases from V and 4 bases from J, with 11 bases between. The CDR3 sequence is 14 residues long. The CDR3 DNA reads TGTGCCAGCAGCGGGGGGACAGCCACCGGGGAGCTGTTTTTT. This sequence encodes CASSGGTATGELFF.

The chain couples TRBV28 to TRBJ1-4, with 7 bases matching TRBD1. Germline V gives CDR1 MDHEN, CDR2 SYDVKM. There are 16 residues in the CDR3. V was clipped by 6 bases and J by 4 bases; unmatched bases: 11. The CDR3 bases are TGTGCCAGCAGGAGTGACAGGGAAGCCCGTAATGAAAAACTGTTTTTT. Residues: CASRSDREARNEKLFF.

The chain is built from TRBV30 and TRBJ2-5, with D perhaps TRBD2 (6 bases). Germline V gene sequence: CDR1 GTSNPN, CDR2 SVGIG (reference sequence). There are 13 residues in the CDR3. V was pared by 0 bases and J by 3 bases, with 8 bases between. This CDR3 is CAWSVWREETQYF. As DNA, the CDR3 is TGTGCCTGGAGTGTTTGGAGGGAAGAGACCCAGTACTTC.

This chain connects TRBV9 to TRBJ2-1; weak D call: TRBD2 (6 bases). CDR3 size: 16 residues. Germline CDR1 and CDR2: SGDLS and YYNGEE. V was trimmed by 1 base and J by 4 bases, leaving 15 bases between them. Here the CDR3 reads CASSVLASRSYNEQFF. The CDR3, as DNA: TGTGCCAGCAGCGTACTAGCGTCCAGGAGTTACAATGAGCAGTTCTTC.